One and the same sample provided the 29 T cell receptor beta chains below, sequenced in a study of naive and memory T cell subsets. Specified treatment: skin biopsy from PPD injection site in Mantoux-positive individual. Unsorted total RNA, about 1 to 1000 ng, was DNase treated before reverse transcription. Reverse transcription of blood and skin TCR RNA was primed at alpha and beta constant regions. One entry per CDR3 protein, called by TCRdb with MiXCR from the UMI-ligation and nested PCR reads. The sample records under 20,000 distinct CDR3 sequences, roughly 9.8% being singletons. The sample was skin, taken from a tuberculin skin test site. These receptors originate from an adult in good health.

There are many counts of this clonotype. This chain connects TRBV7-8 to TRBJ2-5; D call uncertain. With 5 bases removed from V and 1 base from J, the gap between germline ends came to 8 bases. The CDR3 sequence is 13 residues long. The germline V gene has CDR1 SGHVS and CDR2 FQNEAQ. The CDR3 reads CASSPTFQETQYF. In DNA form, the CDR3 reads TGTGCCAGCAGCCCCACATTCCAAGAGACCCAGTACTTC.

This clonotype was counted at least ten times. The J gene is TRBJ2-1, the V gene TRBV10-3; TRBD1 aligns across 7 bases. In germline, CDR1 is ENHRY, CDR2 SYGVKD. This CDR3 region has 14 residues. J was trimmed by 2 bases and V by 6 bases; bases with no gene match: 4. For the CDR3, the DNA is TGTGCCATCAGCGGGACAGAGACCTACAATGAGCAGTTCTTC. It yields the protein CAISGTETYNEQFF.

This clonotype has a handful of counts. This chain links TRBV18 with TRBJ2-7, with D possibly matching TRBD2 (6 bases). Germline CDR1 KGHSH, CDR2 LQKENI. V was cut by 3 bases and J by 0 bases, with 12 bases left in between. This CDR3 has 15 amino acids. The CDR3 nucleotides read TGTGCCAGCTCACCGGGACTTCAAAGCTCCTACGAGCAGTACTTC. Translation: CASSPGLQSSYEQYF.

This chain links TRBV6-2 or TRBV6-3 with TRBJ2-7; 7 positions match TRBD1. CDR3 length equals 13 residues. Germline CDR1 and CDR2: MNHEY and SVGEGT. V lost 8 bases, J lost 2 bases, and 6 bases stayed unmatched. DNA of the CDR3: TGTGCCAGCTACTCCGGGACAGCCTACGAGCAGTACTTC. This translates into CASYSGTAYEQYF.

This clonotype is categorized as medium-sized. V and J are TRBV4-2 and TRBJ2-7; 7 positions match TRBD2. CDR3 length equals 18 residues. The germline V gene encodes CDR1 LGHNA and CDR2 YNFKEQ. Trimming took 0 bases from V and 2 from J; bases not matched to a gene: 13. For the CDR3, the DNA is TGTGCCAGCAGCCAAGATTCTACGCGGGGAGGGACTCCCTACGAGCAGTACTTC. Translated, it gives CASSQDSTRGGTPYEQYF.

The chain couples TRBV3-1 to TRBJ2-7; 7 bases fit TRBD1. V lost 0 bases and J lost 0; bases outside the gene matches: 2. CDR3 length equals 15 residues. The germline gives CDR1 LGHDT, CDR2 YNNKEL (reference sequence). CDR3: CASSQDRTGSYEQYF. The DNA of the CDR3 is TGTGCCAGCAGCCAAGATCGGACAGGCTCCTACGAGCAGTACTTC.

This clonotype was counted between two and nine times. This chain uses TRBV28 with TRBJ2-1; no definite D call. V was trimmed by 6 bases and J by 0 bases, leaving 18 bases between them. This CDR3 spans 17 amino acids. Germline V gene data show CDR1 as MDHEN and CDR2 as SYDVKM. This chain's CDR3 is CASSRIYPSHSYNEQFF. The CDR3 DNA reads TGTGCCAGCAGCCGGATCTATCCGAGCCACTCCTACAATGAGCAGTTCTTC.

This clonotype was seen repeatedly, ten times or more. The rearrangement joins TRBV20-1 to TRBJ2-1, with D possibly matching TRBD2 (6 bases). CDR3 length: 12 residues. Germline CDR1 reads DFQATT; CDR2 reads SNEGSKA (reference sequence). Trimming cost V 7 bases and J 6 bases, with 13 bases left between them. The DNA of the CDR3 is TGCAGTGTCACTAGCCTGGGCAATGAGCAGTTCTTC. Translation: CSVTSLGNEQFF.

CDR3 region: CSGEDRGPGLGTDTQYF. The CDR3 nucleotides read TGCAGCGGCGAAGACAGGGGGCCTGGGTTGGGGACAGATACGCAGTATTTT. The chain combines TRBV29-1 with TRBJ2-3; 10 bases are shared with TRBD1. The V gene's germline CDR1 is SQVTM and CDR2 ANQGSEA. V dropped 7 bases and J dropped 3; count of bases not matched to a gene: 16. This CDR3 has 17 residues.

This clonotype was recorded at least ten times. The CDR3 nucleotides read TGTGCCAGTACCCCCGGGACAGGAAACGTCTACGAGCAGTACTTC. Its protein product is CASTPGTGNVYEQYF. V gene TRBV19 combines with J gene TRBJ2-7; 8 nucleotides agree with TRBD1. CDR3 length: 15 residues. J lost 3 bases, V lost 7 bases, and 11 bases had no gene match. Germline V gene sequence: CDR1 LNHDA, CDR2 SQIVND (reference sequence). Complete variable domain (other parts from reference TRBV19 and TRBJ2-7): DGGITQSPKYLFRKEGQNVTLSCEQNLNHDAMYWYRQDPGQGLRLIYYSQIVNDFQKGDIAEGYSVSREKKESFPLTVTSAQKNPTAFYLCASTPGTGNVYEQYFGPGTRLTVT.

This clonotype was found many times. This sequence joins TRBV27 and TRBJ2-7; TRBD2 might be the D (6 bases). The length of the CDR3 is 16 residues. From germline, CDR1 is MNHEY and CDR2 SMNVEV (reference sequence). V dropped 7 bases and J dropped 0 bases, with 19 bases sitting between them. The CDR3 nucleotides are TGTGCCAGCACCCCTCGGAGGGAACGGAGCTCCTACGAGCAGTACTTC. Amino acid sequence: CASTPRRERSSYEQYF.

This clonotype counts as medium-sized. The chain uses TRBV3-1 and TRBJ2-3; possibly TRBD2 for D (5 bases). CDR3 length equals 15 residues. The germline V gene encodes CDR1 LGHDT and CDR2 YNNKEL (reference sequence). Trimming took 1 base from V and 8 from J, leaving 16 bases between them. CDR3: CASSQGPQTGSTQYF. For the CDR3, the DNA is TGTGCCAGCAGCCAAGGGCCACAGACTGGGAGTACGCAGTATTTT.

The rearrangement joins TRBV5-4 to TRBJ2-7, with TRBD2 matching over 10 bases. Germline V gene lookup returns CDR1 SGHNT and CDR2 YYREEE (reference sequence). With 2 bases clipped from V and 6 bases from J, the junction kept 5 bases outside the gene matches. The CDR3 runs to 14 residues. CDR3 protein: CASSFETSGCEQYF. CDR3 sequence (DNA): TGTGCCAGCAGCTTCGAGACTAGCGGGTGCGAGCAGTACTTC.

This clonotype qualifies as medium-sized. This sequence joins TRBV6-5 and TRBJ2-7; 7 nucleotides agree with TRBD2. The V segment lost 8 bases and the J segment 0 bases; nucleotides outside the gene matches: 1. The germline CDR1 and CDR2 sequences are MNHEY and SVGAGI. The CDR3 contains 12 residues. CDR3 DNA: TGTGCCAGCGGGGAGGGCTCCTACGAGCAGTACTTC. This gives the protein CASGEGSYEQYF.

In this sample, this clonotype turned up a few times. The chain employs TRBV20-1 and TRBJ1-6; the D is unclear. V was clipped by 1 base and J by 9 bases, with 16 bases between them. Germline V gene lookup returns CDR1 DFQATT and CDR2 SNEGSKA (reference sequence). This CDR3 comprises 15 residues. The CDR3 region is CSARVELLSGSPLHF. Here the CDR3 DNA reads TGCAGTGCTAGAGTGGAGTTACTTAGTGGTTCACCCCTCCACTTT.

This clonotype was observed at least ten times. The chain employs TRBV29-1 and TRBJ2-2; TRBD2 might be the D (6 bases). Trimming left V 6 bases short and J 1 base short, with 15 bases between. The CDR3 is made up of 15 amino acids. The germline gives CDR1 SQVTM, CDR2 ANQGSEA. CDR3 sequence: CSVGGGRKNTGELFF. The CDR3 nucleotides are TGCAGCGTGGGAGGCGGCAGGAAGAACACCGGGGAGCTGTTTTTT.

About this clonotype itself: This may be a read error, as it is one base from a much larger clone. J is TRBJ2-3 and V is TRBV28; 9 bases are a match to TRBD1. Germline V gives CDR1 MDHEN, CDR2 SYDVKM. The CDR3 covers 15 residues. DNA of the CDR3: TGTGCCAGCAGTGCGGGACAGGGCCGCACAGATATGCAGTATTTT. This encodes CASSAGQGRTDMQYF.

This clonotype was detected many times. This chain connects TRBV20-1 to TRBJ2-1; D call uncertain. Germline CDR1 reads DFQATT; CDR2 reads SNEGSKA (reference sequence). The CDR3 has 11 amino acids. V was trimmed by 3 bases and J by 15 bases, leaving 15 bases between them. The CDR3 here is CSASSDIFTFF. CDR3 bases: TGCAGTGCTAGTTCTGACATCTTTACGTTCTTC.

This clonotype was detected a few times. The chain links TRBV29-1 to TRBJ1-5, with D unclear. The CDR3 is 12 residues long. Germline V gene sequence: CDR1 SQVTM, CDR2 ANQGSEA. The V end lost 7 bases, the J end lost 2 bases, and 9 bases lay between the germline ends. The CDR3 reads CSGKWGNQPQHF. CDR3 bases: TGCAGCGGAAAGTGGGGCAATCAGCCCCAGCATTTT.

There are many counts of this clonotype. The chain employs TRBV7-9 and TRBJ2-7; D is possibly TRBD1 (5 bases). The CDR3 spans 13 residues. The V gene's germline CDR1 is SEHNR and CDR2 FQNEAQ (reference sequence). V was trimmed by 5 bases and J by 3 bases, leaving 11 bases between them. The CDR3 nucleotides read TGTGCCAGCAGCGCCACCCAGGGCTACGAGCAGTACTTC. Its protein product is CASSATQGYEQYF. The entire variable domain, with the rest obtained from reference TRBV7-9 and TRBJ2-7, is as follows: DTGVSQNPRHKITKRGQNVTFRCDPISEHNRLYWYRQTLGQGPEFLTYFQNEAQLEKSRLLSDRFSAERPKGSFSTLEIQRTEQGDSAMYLCASSATQGYEQYFGPGTRLTVT.

In its sample, this clonotype was seen many times. The V and J genes are TRBV6-1 and TRBJ2-2, with 8 positions matching TRBD2. After removal of 8 bases from V and 10 bases from J, the junction contained 15 bases not matched to a gene. There are 15 residues in the CDR3. The germline CDR1 and CDR2 sequences are MNHNS and SASEGT. This CDR3 reads CASGATGRAHEELFF. In DNA form, the CDR3 reads TGTGCCAGCGGAGCGACCGGGAGGGCCCACGAGGAGCTGTTTTTT.

The chain combines TRBV5-4 with TRBJ2-3, with 11 bases fitting TRBD2. CDR1 is SGHNT, CDR2 YYREEE, per germline (reference sequence). The length of the CDR3 is 15 residues. Trimming cost V 0 bases and J 4 bases; bases outside gene matches: 1. For the CDR3, the DNA is TGTGCCAGCAGCTTGGGTAGCGGGGGGGCAGATACGCAGTATTTT. Protein: CASSLGSGGADTQYF.

This clonotype was picked up many times. The rearrangement links TRBV5-4 to TRBJ1-3; 9 nucleotides match TRBD1. J gave up 2 bases and V 3 bases, and 6 bases lay outside the gene matches. The CDR3 length is 16 residues. From germline, CDR1 is SGHNT and CDR2 YYREEE (reference sequence). The CDR3 nucleotides read TGTGCCAGCAGCTACACAGGGGGCGCGGCTGGAAACACCATATATTTT. Residues: CASSYTGGAAGNTIYF.

This clonotype came up a few times. This chain uses TRBV27 with TRBJ2-4; tentative D call: TRBD2 (6 bases). The CDR3 spans 13 residues. V was cut by 4 bases and J by 5 bases, with 9 bases left in between. Germline V lookup: CDR1 MNHEY, CDR2 SMNVEV (reference sequence). CDR3 sequence reads: CASSYGSENIQYF. In DNA, the CDR3 is TGTGCCAGCAGTTACGGGAGTGAAAACATTCAGTACTTC.

This clonotype appeared a few times. The chain has TRBV3-1 and TRBJ1-1, with D perhaps TRBD1 (5 bases). CDR1 and CDR2 (germline): LGHDT, YNNKEL (reference sequence). The CDR3 consists of 14 residues. Trimming removed 6 bases at V and 5 bases at J, with 16 bases between. The CDR3 loop is CASSTGGAGTEAFF. The CDR3, as DNA: TGTGCCAGCAGTACAGGAGGGGCCGGGACTGAAGCTTTCTTT.

On this clonotype: The CDR3 ends on some other residue instead of the conserved phenylalanine or tryptophan, so this is likely a read error. The chain carries TRBV20-1 and TRBJ2-7; no firm D call. With 4 bases removed from V and 1 base from J, the gap between germline ends came to 11 bases. Germline CDR1 is DFQATT and CDR2 is SNEGSKA (reference sequence). The length of the CDR3 is 13 residues. The CDR3 nucleotides read TGCAGTGCTATGGGTGAAGGGTCCTACGAGCAGTACCTC. Translation: CSAMGEGSYEQYL.

This clonotype was seen a few times. The gene calls are TRBV7-8 and TRBJ2-3; D not resolved. CDR3 length equals 15 residues. V was pared by 4 bases and J by 0 bases, with 11 bases between. Germline CDR1 and CDR2: SGHVS and FQNEAQ. CDR3 bases: TGTGCCAGCAGCTCGAGGAGTTTCAGCACAGATACGCAGTATTTT. Protein product: CASSSRSFSTDTQYF.

By sample share, this clonotype is medium-sized. V is TRBV7-2 and J is TRBJ2-7; 7 bases line up with TRBD2. V shed 5 bases and J 3 bases; nucleotides not matched to a gene: 4. The CDR3 consists of 13 residues. The germline V gene has CDR1 SGHTA and CDR2 FQGNSA. The CDR3 loop is CASSIGGGYEQYF. In DNA form, the CDR3 reads TGTGCCAGCAGCATAGGCGGGGGCTACGAGCAGTACTTC.

This clonotype was counted only a few times. J is TRBJ2-1 and V is TRBV7-3, with D perhaps matching TRBD2 (6 bases). The CDR3 is 14 residues long. Germline CDR1 and CDR2: SGHTA and FQGTGA. Trimming removed 2 bases from V and 7 bases from J, with 12 bases in between. CDR3: CASSLAAAGNEQFF. The CDR3 DNA is TGTGCCAGCAGCTTAGCGGCGGCGGGGAATGAGCAGTTCTTC. Full variable domain (remainder filled in from reference TRBV7-3 and TRBJ2-1): GAGVSQTPSNKVTEKGKYVELRCDPISGHTALYWYRQSLGQGPEFLIYFQGTGAADDSGLPNDRFFAVRPEGSVSTLKIQRTERGDSAVYLCASSLAAAGNEQFFGPGTRLTVL.